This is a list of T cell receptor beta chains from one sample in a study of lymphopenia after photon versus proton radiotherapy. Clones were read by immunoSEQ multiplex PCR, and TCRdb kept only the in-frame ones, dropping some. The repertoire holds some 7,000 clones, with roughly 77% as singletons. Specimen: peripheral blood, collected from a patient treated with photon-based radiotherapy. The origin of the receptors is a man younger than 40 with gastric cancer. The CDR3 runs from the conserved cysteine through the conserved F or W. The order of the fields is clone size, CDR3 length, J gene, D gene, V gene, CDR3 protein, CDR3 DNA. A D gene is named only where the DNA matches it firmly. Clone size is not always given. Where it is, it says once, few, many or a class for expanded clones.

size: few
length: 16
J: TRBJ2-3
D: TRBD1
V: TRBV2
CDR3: CASSDYGTGYTDTQYF
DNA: TGTGCCAGCAGTGATTACGGGACAGGATACACAGATACGCAGTATTTT

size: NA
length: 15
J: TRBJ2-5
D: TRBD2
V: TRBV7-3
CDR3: CASSLRGSRQETQYF
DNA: TGTGCCAGCAGCTTACGCGGGAGTAGACAAGAGACCCAGTACTTC

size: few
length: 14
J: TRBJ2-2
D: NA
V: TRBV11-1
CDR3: CASSNGQNTGELFF
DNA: TGTGCCAGCAGCAACGGACAGAACACCGGGGAGCTGTTTTTT

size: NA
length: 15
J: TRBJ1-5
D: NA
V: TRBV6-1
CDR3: CASSALVDSNQPQHF
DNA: TGTGCCAGCAGCGCCCTCGTGGATAGCAATCAGCCCCAGCATTTT

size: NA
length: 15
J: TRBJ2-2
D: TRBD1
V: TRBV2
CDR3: CASTWDRGGTGELFF
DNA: TGTGCCAGCACCTGGGACAGGGGAGGCACCGGGGAGCTGTTTTTT

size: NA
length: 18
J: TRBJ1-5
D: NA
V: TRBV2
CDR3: CASSEDYLGGQSNQPQHF
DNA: TGTGCCAGCAGTGAAGATTATTTGGGTGGACAGAGCAATCAGCCCCAGCATTTT

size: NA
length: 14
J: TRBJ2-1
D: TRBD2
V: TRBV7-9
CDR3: CASSSSGTSGEQFF
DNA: TGTGCCAGCAGCTCGTCCGGGACTAGTGGTGAGCAGTTCTTC

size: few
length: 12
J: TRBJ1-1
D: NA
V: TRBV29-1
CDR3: CSVHLGGTEAFF
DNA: TGCAGCGTCCATTTGGGGGGGACTGAAGCTTTCTTT

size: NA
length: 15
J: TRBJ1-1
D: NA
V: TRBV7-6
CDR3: CASSPFNMANTEAFF
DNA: TGTGCCAGCAGCCCTTTTAACATGGCGAACACTGAAGCTTTCTTT

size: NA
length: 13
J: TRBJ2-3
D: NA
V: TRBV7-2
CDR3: CASSSPPLRAAYF
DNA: TGTGCCAGCAGCTCCCCACCTTTACGGGCTGCGTATTTT

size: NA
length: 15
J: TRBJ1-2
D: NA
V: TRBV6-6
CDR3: CASRNDPRRIDGYTF
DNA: TGTGCCAGCAGAAACGACCCCAGGAGGATCGATGGCTACACCTTC

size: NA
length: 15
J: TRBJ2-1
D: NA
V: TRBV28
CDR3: CASSSRDWGFDEQFF
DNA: TGTGCCAGCAGCTCCCGGGACTGGGGGTTCGATGAGCAGTTCTTC

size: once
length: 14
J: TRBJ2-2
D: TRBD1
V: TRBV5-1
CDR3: CASSQGAGTGELFF
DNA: TGCGCCAGCTCCCAGGGGGCCGGGACCGGGGAGCTGTTTTTT

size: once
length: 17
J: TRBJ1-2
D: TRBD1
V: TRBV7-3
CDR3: CASTFTGTGPAPYGYTF
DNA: TGTGCCAGCACATTTACCGGGACAGGGCCCGCCCCCTATGGCTACACCTTC

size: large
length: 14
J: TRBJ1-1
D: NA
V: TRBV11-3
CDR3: CASSFGGPNTEAFF
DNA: TGTGCCAGCAGCTTTGGGGGACCGAACACTGAAGCTTTCTTT

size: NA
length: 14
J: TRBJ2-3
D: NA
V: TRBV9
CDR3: CASGGDLTPDTQYF
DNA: TGTGCCAGCGGGGGTGACCTAACCCCAGATACGCAGTATTTT

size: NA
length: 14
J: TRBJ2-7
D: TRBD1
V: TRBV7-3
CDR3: CASSLLPGGGEQYF
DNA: TGTGCCAGCAGCTTACTTCCAGGGGGCGGCGAGCAGTACTTC

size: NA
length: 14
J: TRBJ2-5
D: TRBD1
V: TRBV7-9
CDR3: CASSSTGEWETQYF
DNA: TGTGCCAGCAGCTCAACAGGGGAATGGGAGACCCAGTACTTC

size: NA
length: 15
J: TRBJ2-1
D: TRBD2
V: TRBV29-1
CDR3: CSVGGWGGVYNEQFF
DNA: TGCAGCGTGGGAGGATGGGGGGGAGTTTACAATGAGCAGTTCTTC

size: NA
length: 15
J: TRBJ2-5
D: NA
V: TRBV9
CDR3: CASSVGPGPRETQYF
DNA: TGTGCCAGCAGCGTAGGCCCGGGGCCTAGGGAGACCCAGTACTTC